Presented here are 26 T cell receptor beta chains from one specimen sequenced in a study of shared clonotypes between healthy human individuals. The protocol was immunoSEQ multiplex PCR, while the TCRdb copy is restricted to in-frame clones and leaves out a portion. The table lists 1,400,000 or so clones, 98% of them singletons. The sequenced sample was naive CD4+ T cells sorted from blood. Described subset: CD45RA+ positively selected. The source of these receptors is a man aged 30-40 years in good health.

DNA of the CDR3: TGTGCCAGCAGCTTGAAGGGGGCGGACACCATATATTTT. The encoded protein is CASSLKGADTIYF. The chain recombines TRBV5-6 with TRBJ1-3, with 7 bases that match TRBD1. Germline CDR1 reads SGHDT; CDR2 reads YYEEEE. CDR3 size: 13 residues. J lost 8 bases, V lost 1 base, and 3 bases had no gene match.

The chain combines TRBV5-4 with TRBJ2-7; TRBD2 might be the D (5 bases). The CDR3 loop spans 14 amino acids. Trimming stripped 2 bases from V and 1 base from J, with 10 bases between. The germline CDR1 and CDR2 sequences are SGHNT and YYREEE (reference sequence). The CDR3 region has the DNA TGTGCCAGCAGCTTACGGGGATTTTCCTACGAGCAGTACTTC. Its translation is CASSLRGFSYEQYF.

The J gene is TRBJ2-1, the V gene TRBV5-6; D is undetermined. Germline V gene data show CDR1 as SGHDT and CDR2 as YYEEEE. V was trimmed by 2 bases and J by 5 bases, leaving 17 bases between them. This CDR3 has 16 amino acids. The CDR3 DNA reads TGTGCCAGCAGCTTTCTCGCCGGAAGCGTCCACAATGAGCAGTTCTTC. Amino acids: CASSFLAGSVHNEQFF.

This chain connects TRBV19 to TRBJ1-5; D unresolved. Germline values: CDR1 LNHDA, CDR2 SQIVND (reference sequence). Deletions cut 6 bases from V and 0 bases from J, with 9 bases between. CDR3 length equals 14 residues. This CDR3 reads CASRTDYSNQPQHF. In DNA, the CDR3 is TGTGCCAGTAGGACGGACTATAGCAATCAGCCCCAGCATTTT.

The chain couples TRBV7-2 to TRBJ2-1, with D perhaps matching TRBD2 (7 bases). Trimming stripped 1 base from V and 3 bases from J, with 16 bases between. There are 17 residues in the CDR3. Germline values: CDR1 SGHTA, CDR2 FQGNSA. CDR3 DNA: TGTGCCAGCAGCTTAGGCCCCGGGGGGCGAATCTACAATGAGCAGTTCTTC. Protein: CASSLGPGGRIYNEQFF. The whole variable domain, remainder taken from reference TRBV7-2 and TRBJ2-1, is GAGVSQSPSNKVTEKGKDVELRCDPISGHTALYWYRQSLGQGLEFLIYFQGNSAPDKSGLPSDRFSAERTGGSVSTLTIQRTQQEDSAVYLCASSLGPGGRIYNEQFFGPGTRLTVL.

The CDR3 region is CASSSPSGSMTFYEQYF. CDR3 bases: TGTGCCAGCAGCAGTCCTAGCGGGAGTATGACCTTCTACGAGCAGTACTTC. The V gene is TRBV11-2, the J gene TRBJ2-7; 10 positions match TRBD2. The germline V gene has CDR1 SGHAT and CDR2 FQNNGV. The CDR3 length is 17 residues. Trimming removed 5 bases from V and 3 bases from J; junction bases left unmatched: 13.

This sequence joins TRBV11-3 and TRBJ2-1; D is unresolved. The V end was cut by 4 bases, the J end by 5 bases, with 9 bases between. The CDR3 sequence is 13 residues long. Germline CDR1 and CDR2: SGHNT and YENEEA. The CDR3: CASSSVRDNEQFF. The CDR3 DNA sequence: TGTGCCAGCAGCTCAGTCCGGGACAATGAGCAGTTCTTC.

The genes are TRBV5-5 and TRBJ1-4; a weak D match, TRBD1 (5 bases). Deletions cut 0 bases from V and 3 bases from J, with 12 bases between. Germline CDR1 and CDR2: SGHKS and YYEKEE (reference sequence). This CDR3 spans 16 amino acids. CDR3 protein: CASSLGGAESNEKLFF. The CDR3 DNA sequence: TGTGCCAGCAGCTTGGGGGGCGCGGAGTCTAATGAAAAACTGTTTTTT.

The rearrangement joins TRBV6-5 to TRBJ2-7; 7 bases match TRBD2. CDR3 length equals 15 residues. The germline V gene has CDR1 MNHEY and CDR2 SVGAGI. Trimming removed 6 bases from V and 0 bases from J; junction bases left unmatched: 8. CDR3 region: CASSRDYQSSYEQYF. Here the CDR3 DNA reads TGTGCCAGCAGCCGGGACTATCAAAGCTCCTACGAGCAGTACTTC.

The chain uses TRBV7-6 and TRBJ2-7, with 8 bases that match TRBD2. There are 14 residues in the CDR3. Losses at the gene ends were 1 base for V and 6 bases for J; bases not matched to a gene: 5. Germline CDR1 is SGHVS and CDR2 is FNYEAQ. In DNA, the CDR3 is TGTGCCAGCAGCTTAGGAGCGGGAGTTGCCGAGCAGTACTTC. Amino acids: CASSLGAGVAEQYF.

The rearrangement joins TRBV10-3 to TRBJ2-1; D is perhaps TRBD2 (5 bases). The CDR3 loop spans 16 amino acids. CDR1 and CDR2 from the germline V gene are ENHRY and SYGVKD. Deletions cut 6 bases from V and 6 bases from J, with 21 bases between. DNA for the CDR3: TGTGCCATCAGCCCGCCCACTAGGACCAGAAGCAATGAGCAGTTCTTC. Its protein is CAISPPTRTRSNEQFF.

The chain joins TRBV5-8 to TRBJ1-5, with D uncertain. Germline V CDR1 and CDR2: SGHTS, YDEGEE. Trimming pared 0 bases from V and 6 bases from J, leaving 4 bases between. The CDR3 runs to 12 residues. The CDR3 region has the DNA TGTGCCAGCAGCTTGGTCGGTCAGCCCCAGCATTTT. As protein: CASSLVGQPQHF.

The gene calls are TRBV5-1 and TRBJ1-2; D may be TRBD1 (6 bases). Per the germline V gene, CDR1 is SGHRS and CDR2 is YFSETQ. Trimming took 4 bases from V and 7 from J, leaving 20 bases between them. This CDR3 spans 15 amino acids. The CDR3 coding sequence is TGCGCCAGCAGCCCCGGAACAGGGTCTGAGAGTGGCTACACCTTC. Its protein is CASSPGTGSESGYTF.

This clone showed up just once. The V and J genes are TRBV4-3 and TRBJ1-3; 8 bases align to TRBD1. V lost 1 base and J lost 3; bases outside the gene matches: 8. The germline gives CDR1 LGHNA, CDR2 YSLEER. The length of the CDR3 is 17 residues. The CDR3 nucleotides are TGCGCCAGCAGCCAAGCTTCGACGACAGGGGTTGGAAACACCATATATTTT. It is translated as CASSQASTTGVGNTIYF.

Points on this clone: This specimen includes other DNA sequences encoding the same CDR3. The chain carries TRBV28 and TRBJ2-7; a possible D gene is TRBD1 (5 bases). Trimming took 5 bases from V and 4 from J, leaving 9 bases between them. The CDR3 is 12 residues long. CDR1 is MDHEN, CDR2 SYDVKM, per germline. CDR3 region: CASSPQGYEQYF. DNA for the CDR3: TGTGCCAGCAGTCCCCAGGGATACGAGCAGTACTTC.

This clone was seen once. Other DNA sequences in this sample translate to the same CDR3. J is TRBJ1-2 and V is TRBV7-9; D might be TRBD1 (5 bases). The CDR3 is 13 residues long. CDR1 is SEHNR, CDR2 FQNEAQ, per germline (reference sequence). V dropped 1 base and J dropped 2 bases, with 5 bases sitting between them. This chain's CDR3 is CASSLEGNYGYTF. DNA for the CDR3: TGTGCCAGCAGCTTAGAGGGGAACTATGGCTACACCTTC.

The chain couples TRBV7-2 to TRBJ1-2, with D uncertain. V gave up 3 bases and J gave up 0 bases, with 8 bases separating them. Germline V gene sequence: CDR1 SGHTA, CDR2 FQGNSA. The CDR3 contains 14 residues. CDR3: CASSLESTNYGYTF. CDR3 coding DNA: TGTGCCAGCAGCTTGGAGAGCACTAACTATGGCTACACCTTC. The full variable domain, with the rest looked up from reference TRBV7-2 and TRBJ1-2, is GAGVSQSPSNKVTEKGKDVELRCDPISGHTALYWYRQSLGQGLEFLIYFQGNSAPDKSGLPSDRFSAERTGGSVSTLTIQRTQQEDSAVYLCASSLESTNYGYTFGSGTRLTVV.

The rearrangement joins TRBV28 to TRBJ2-7; D uncertain. The V end was cut by 6 bases, the J end by 3 bases, with 15 bases between. The CDR3 is made up of 14 amino acids. Germline V lookup: CDR1 MDHEN, CDR2 SYDVKM. CDR3 residues: CASSKRQPYYEQYF. The CDR3 DNA follows: TGTGCCAGCAGCAAAAGACAACCCTACTACGAGCAGTACTTC.

The chain is built from TRBV6-1 and TRBJ2-3, with 10 bases identical to TRBD1. The germline V gene encodes CDR1 MNHNS and CDR2 SASEGT. The CDR3 contains 15 residues. The junction had 5 bases not matched to a gene; V was cut back by 7 bases and J by 1 base. The CDR3: CASNLGTGGTDTQYF. DNA for the CDR3: TGTGCCAGCAACCTAGGGACAGGGGGCACAGATACGCAGTATTTT.

The chain recombines TRBV5-1 with TRBJ2-1; 8 nucleotides match TRBD2. This CDR3 contains 14 residues. V lost 4 bases, J lost 6 bases, and 6 bases stayed unmatched. In germline, CDR1 is SGHRS, CDR2 YFSETQ. The CDR3 region is CASSQGGTSNEQFF. CDR3 DNA: TGCGCCAGCAGCCAGGGTGGGACTAGCAATGAGCAGTTCTTC.

The genes are TRBV7-9 and TRBJ2-2; 8 bases agree with TRBD1. The CDR3 loop spans 17 amino acids. The J segment lost 3 bases and the V segment lost 0 bases, leaving 6 bases of the junction unmatched. The germline V gene encodes CDR1 SEHNR and CDR2 FQNEAQ (reference sequence). CDR3 sequence: CASSLALGQGHTGELFF. In DNA, the CDR3 is TGTGCCAGCAGCTTAGCCCTTGGACAGGGACACACCGGGGAGCTGTTTTTT. Combining the CDR3 with reference TRBV7-9 and TRBJ2-2 gives the whole variable domain DTGVSQNPRHKITKRGQNVTFRCDPISEHNRLYWYRQTLGQGPEFLTYFQNEAQLEKSRLLSDRFSAERPKGSFSTLEIQRTEQGDSAMYLCASSLALGQGHTGELFFGEGSRLTVL.

The V gene is TRBV7-9, the J gene TRBJ1-4; D call uncertain. Trimming took 4 bases from V and 0 from J, leaving 9 bases between them. CDR3 length equals 15 residues. Germline CDR1 reads SEHNR; CDR2 reads FQNEAQ (reference sequence). CDR3 residues: CASSSNGATNEKLFF. The CDR3, as DNA: TGTGCCAGCAGCTCCAACGGTGCAACTAATGAAAAACTGTTTTTT.

V gene TRBV19 combines with J gene TRBJ2-7; D is uncertain. The CDR3 length is 11 residues. V lost 2 bases and J 5 bases, leaving 4 bases between the germline ends. The germline V gene encodes CDR1 LNHDA and CDR2 SQIVND (reference sequence). CDR3: CASSIKDEQYF. The CDR3 DNA reads as TGTGCCAGTAGTATAAAGGACGAGCAGTACTTC.

The J gene is TRBJ2-1, the V gene TRBV5-1; D is uncertain. CDR1 and CDR2 from the germline V gene are SGHRS and YFSETQ. The CDR3 spans 16 residues. The ends were cut back, 2 bases at V and 3 bases at J, with 15 bases in the middle. The CDR3 DNA follows: TGCGCCAGCAGCTTAGAAAACCGGGTCGGCTACAATGAGCAGTTCTTC. As protein: CASSLENRVGYNEQFF. Looking up the rest from reference TRBV5-1 and TRBJ2-1 gives the full variable domain: KAGVTQTPRYLIKTRGQQVTLSCSPISGHRSVSWYQQTPGQGLQFLFEYFSETQRNKGNFPGRFSGRQFSNSRSEMNVSTLELGDSALYLCASSLENRVGYNEQFFGPGTRLTVL.

V usage is TRBV7-9 and J usage is TRBJ2-1, with D possibly matching TRBD2 (5 bases). The ends were cut back, 2 bases at V and 5 bases at J, with 10 bases in the middle. Looked up from germline, CDR1 is SEHNR and CDR2 is FQNEAQ (reference sequence). There are 14 residues in the CDR3. Written as DNA, the CDR3 is TGTGCCAGCAGCTTATCCGGGAACCACAATGAGCAGTTCTTC. The encoded protein is CASSLSGNHNEQFF.

The rearrangement links TRBV4-3 to TRBJ2-1; perhaps TRBD1 as D (7 bases). CDR1 is LGHNA, CDR2 YSLEER, per germline. The CDR3 loop spans 17 amino acids. Trimming removed 0 bases at V and 6 bases at J, with 18 bases between. The CDR3 spells CASSQDARGALGNEQFF. DNA for the CDR3: TGCGCCAGCAGCCAAGACGCCAGGGGGGCTCTCGGCAATGAGCAGTTCTTC.